This T cell receptor beta chain was recorded in a study of Ad26.COV2.S vaccination and SARS-CoV-2 variants. Treatment denoted: 15 to 20 received Ad26.COV2.S at low or high dose, single or two shots; about 5 received placebo; per-sample allocation not given. Vaccine and placebo recipients were sampled on day 63 after the first injection. Trimming removed 4 bases from V and 7 bases from J, with 14 bases in between. The V gene's germline CDR1 is MGHRA and CDR2 YSYEKL. CDR3 size: 14 residues. Profiled with immunoSEQ multiplex PCR; TCRdb holds only in-frame clones, not every one. Among around 340,000 clones, about 89% were seen once, and the ten largest hold roughly 5%.

J is TRBJ1-5 and V is TRBV4-1; weak D call: TRBD1 (5 bases). This sequence originates from a person between 18 and 59 years old who received the Ad26.COV2.S COVID-19 vaccine or a placebo. This specimen was peripheral blood, taken in a trial of Ad26.COV2.S vaccine versus placebo. CDR3 protein: CASSPREGWQPQHF. Here the CDR3 DNA reads TGCGCCAGCAGCCCCAGGGAGGGGTGGCAGCCCCAGCATTTT.